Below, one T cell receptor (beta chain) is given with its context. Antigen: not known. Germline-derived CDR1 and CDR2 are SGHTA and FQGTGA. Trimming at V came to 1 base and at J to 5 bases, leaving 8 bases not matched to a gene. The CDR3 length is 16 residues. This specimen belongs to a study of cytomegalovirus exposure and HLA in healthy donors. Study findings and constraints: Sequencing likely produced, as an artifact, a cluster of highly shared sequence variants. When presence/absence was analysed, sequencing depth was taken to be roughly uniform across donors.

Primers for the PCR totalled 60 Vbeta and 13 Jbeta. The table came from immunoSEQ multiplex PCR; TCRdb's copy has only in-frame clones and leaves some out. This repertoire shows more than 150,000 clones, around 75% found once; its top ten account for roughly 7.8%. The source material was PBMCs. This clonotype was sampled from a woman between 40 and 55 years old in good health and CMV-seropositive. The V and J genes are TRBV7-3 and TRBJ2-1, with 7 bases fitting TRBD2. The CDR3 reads CASSLKPGLADNEQFF. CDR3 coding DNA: TGTGCCAGCAGCTTAAAACCGGGGCTAGCGGACAATGAGCAGTTCTTC. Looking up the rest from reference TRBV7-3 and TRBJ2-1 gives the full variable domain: GAGVSQTPSNKVTEKGKYVELRCDPISGHTALYWYRQSLGQGPEFLIYFQGTGAADDSGLPNDRFFAVRPEGSVSTLKIQRTERGDSAVYLCASSLKPGLADNEQFFGPGTRLTVL.